This TCR beta chain appears in the sequencing data of a study of blood T cell repertoires in COVID-19 (dated by TCRdb to about 2020). Some background on the complete study: Samples from collaborators originated in the United States, Italy and Spain and spanned both the acute and convalescent phases of COVID-19. Sample metadata almost always included a de-identified subject ID, COVID-19 status, age in years and sex. Where HLA class I and class II types were available, the types were taken from metadata supplied by the sample provider, not from assay-based typing. Subjects who had been exposed to COVID-19, were actively infected with it, or had recovered from it provided the deeply sampled blood TCRbeta repertoires that made up the dataset. Samples came from the ongoing ImmuneRACE study (first 160 participants) plus 1,254 subjects from 6 global collaborators. A freely available public database, intended as a resource for researchers studying the immune response to SARS-CoV-2, is where the repertoires were released. The prospective study material was composed of cDNA or gDNA derived from T cells, B-cell-depleted T cells, or PBMCs.

V gives up 5 bases and J gives up 0 bases, and the segment between their germline ends measures 10 bases. Measured from the cysteine to the phenylalanine, the CDR3 is 13 residues long. Solely the CDR3 DNA is kept, with 39 bases framed from the first base. The germline V gene specifies SQVTM as CDR1 and ANQGSEA as CDR2. TCRbeta CDR3 regions were amplified from genomic DNA by means of the immunoSEQ Assay, a bias-controlled multiplex PCR. In the authors' own workflow: The number of nucleated cells in each sample was estimated by amplification of reference gene primers within the assay. To quantify the absolute abundance of each unique TCRbeta CDR3 rearrangement, sequence reads were collapsed and filtered. For each sample, productive Simpson clonality was calculated as the square root of Simpson's diversity index over productive rearrangements. In its TCRdb copy, this immuneACCESS table keeps in-frame sequences only and misses some clones. Where compared with another copy, unresolved V genes explain less than half of these, and the others have no known cause. That table supplies the V and J calls and clone size; D and trimming were determined from the DNA. A total of tens of thousands of clones appear in this sample, about four fifths of them only once. Around 4.3% of the sample goes to the ten largest clones.

The paper's findings and limits, for the study overall: The amount of clinical and demographic metadata varied by source and participant and was provided uncurated.

Each collaborating institution followed its own protocols to collect whole blood in K2EDTA tubes. Collaborator samples were shipped for TCRbeta analysis as frozen whole blood, isolated PBMCs, or DNA extracted from either sample type. Comment on this clone: The target of this receptor is not known. The record has no base qualities; no much larger clone is one base away.

The chain couples TRBV29-1 to TRBJ1-2, with the D gene not clear enough to name. The TCR sequence derives from a woman in her sixties or seventies with acute or convalescent COVID-19. Sample: peripheral blood. The CDR3 protein sequence reads: CSVRDNANYGYTF. In nucleotide form, the sequence is TGCAGCGTTCGAGACAATGCTAACTATGGCTACACCTTC.